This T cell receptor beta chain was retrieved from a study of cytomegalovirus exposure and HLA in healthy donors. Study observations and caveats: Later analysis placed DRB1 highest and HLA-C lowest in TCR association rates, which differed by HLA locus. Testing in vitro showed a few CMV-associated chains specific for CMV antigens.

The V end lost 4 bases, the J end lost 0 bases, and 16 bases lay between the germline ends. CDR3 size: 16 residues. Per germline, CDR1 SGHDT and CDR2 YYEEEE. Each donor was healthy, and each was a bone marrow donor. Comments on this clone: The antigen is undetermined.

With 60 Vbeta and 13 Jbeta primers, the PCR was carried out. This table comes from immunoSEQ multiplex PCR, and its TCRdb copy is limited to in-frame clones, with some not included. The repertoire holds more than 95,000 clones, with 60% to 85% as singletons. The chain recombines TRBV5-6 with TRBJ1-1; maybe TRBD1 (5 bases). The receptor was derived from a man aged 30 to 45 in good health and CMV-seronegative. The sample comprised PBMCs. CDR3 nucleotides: TGTGCCAGCAGCCCGATACCGACAGCGCTGAACACTGAAGCTTTCTTT. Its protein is CASSPIPTALNTEAFF.